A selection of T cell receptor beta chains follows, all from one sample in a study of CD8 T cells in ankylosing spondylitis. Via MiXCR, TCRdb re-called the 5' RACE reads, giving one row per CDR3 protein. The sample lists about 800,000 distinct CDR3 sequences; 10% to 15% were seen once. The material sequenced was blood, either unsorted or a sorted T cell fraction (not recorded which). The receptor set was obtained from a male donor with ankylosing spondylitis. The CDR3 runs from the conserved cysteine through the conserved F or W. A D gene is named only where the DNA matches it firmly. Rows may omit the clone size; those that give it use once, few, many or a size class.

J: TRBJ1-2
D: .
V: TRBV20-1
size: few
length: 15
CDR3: CSASRIWASNYGYTF
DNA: TGCAGTGCTAGCAGGATCTGGGCGTCTAACTATGGCTACACCTTC

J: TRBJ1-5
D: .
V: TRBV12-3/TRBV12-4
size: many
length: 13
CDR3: CASSWTANQPQHF
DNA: TGTGCCAGCAGCTGGACAGCCAATCAGCCCCAGCATTTT

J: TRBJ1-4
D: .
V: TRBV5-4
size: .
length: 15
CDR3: CASSVGGGIYEKLFF
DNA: TGTGCCAGCAGCGTAGGTGGTGGGATATATGAAAAACTGTTTTTT

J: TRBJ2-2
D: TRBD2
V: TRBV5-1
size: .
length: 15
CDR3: CASSLELAGTGELFF
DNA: TGCGCCAGCAGCTTGGAGCTAGCGGGCACCGGGGAGCTGTTTTTT

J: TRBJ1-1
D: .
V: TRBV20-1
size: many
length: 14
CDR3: CSARDLRGSTEAFF
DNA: TGCAGTGCTAGAGATCTAAGGGGAAGCACTGAAGCTTTCTTT

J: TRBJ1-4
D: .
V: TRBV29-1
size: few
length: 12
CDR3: CSVIGYDEKLFF
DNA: TGCAGCGTTATAGGGTACGATGAAAAACTGTTTTTT

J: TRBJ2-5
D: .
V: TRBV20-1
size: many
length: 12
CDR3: CSAPGLSETQYF
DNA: TGCAGTGCTCCGGGACTGTCGGAGACCCAGTACTTC

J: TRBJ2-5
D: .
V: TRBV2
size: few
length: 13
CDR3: CASNRADQETQYF
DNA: TGTGCCAGTAACAGGGCAGACCAAGAGACCCAGTACTTC

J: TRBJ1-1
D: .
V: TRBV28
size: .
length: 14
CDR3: CASSLIGKGTEAFF
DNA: TGTGCCAGCAGTTTGATAGGGAAAGGCACTGAAGCTTTCTTT

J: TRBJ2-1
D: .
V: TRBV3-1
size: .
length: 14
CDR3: CASSRPGTYNEQFF
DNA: TGTGCCAGCAGCCGGCCGGGGACCTACAATGAGCAGTTCTTC

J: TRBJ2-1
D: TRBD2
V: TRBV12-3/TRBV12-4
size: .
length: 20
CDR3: CASSLRTTLAGGPSYNEQFF
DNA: TGTGCCAGCAGTTTAAGGACTACCCTAGCGGGAGGCCCCTCCTACAATGAGCAGTTCTTC

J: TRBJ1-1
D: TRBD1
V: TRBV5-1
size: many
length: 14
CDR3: CASSVSGQYTEAFF
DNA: TGCGCCAGCAGCGTCTCGGGACAGTACACTGAAGCTTTCTTT

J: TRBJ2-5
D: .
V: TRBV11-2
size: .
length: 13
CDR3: CASSQVGRETQYF
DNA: TGTGCCAGCAGCCAAGTAGGGAGGGAGACCCAGTACTTC

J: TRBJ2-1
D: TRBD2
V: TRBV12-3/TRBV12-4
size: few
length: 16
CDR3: CASSYAPGLAGNEQFF
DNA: TGTGCCAGCAGTTACGCACCGGGACTAGCGGGCAATGAGCAGTTCTTC

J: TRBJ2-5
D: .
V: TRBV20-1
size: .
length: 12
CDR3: CSVVGAQETQYF
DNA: TGCAGTGTCGTTGGGGCCCAAGAGACCCAGTACTTC

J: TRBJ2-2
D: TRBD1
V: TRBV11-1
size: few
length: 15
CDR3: CASSLYRGRDGELFF
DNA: TGTGCCAGCAGCTTATACAGGGGGCGAGACGGGGAGCTGTTTTTT

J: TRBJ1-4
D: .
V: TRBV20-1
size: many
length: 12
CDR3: CSAIGVLEKLFF
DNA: TGCAGTGCGATTGGGGTACTGGAAAAACTGTTTTTT

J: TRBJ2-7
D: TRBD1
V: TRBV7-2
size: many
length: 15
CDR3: CASSFTPGQAYEQYF
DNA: TGTGCCAGCAGCTTTACTCCGGGACAGGCCTACGAGCAGTACTTC

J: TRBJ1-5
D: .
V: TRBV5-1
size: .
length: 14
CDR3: CASSFSGREQPQHF
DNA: TGCGCCAGCAGCTTTTCTGGGCGGGAGCAGCCCCAGCATTTT

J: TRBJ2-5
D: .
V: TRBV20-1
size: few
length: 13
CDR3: CSASLRGGETQYF
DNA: TGCAGTGCTTCCCTACGAGGGGGAGAGACCCAGTACTTC

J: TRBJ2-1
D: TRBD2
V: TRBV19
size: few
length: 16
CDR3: CASSTSTSGTDIEQFF
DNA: TGTGCCAGTAGTACCTCGACTAGCGGGACTGACATTGAGCAGTTCTTC

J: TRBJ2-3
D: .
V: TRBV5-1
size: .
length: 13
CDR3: CASSLVSADTQYF
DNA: TGCGCCAGCAGCTTGGTCTCGGCGGATACGCAGTATTTT

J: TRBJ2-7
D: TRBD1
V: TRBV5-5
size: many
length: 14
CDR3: CASSRGQSSYEQYF
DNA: TGTGCCAGCAGCAGGGGACAGAGCTCCTACGAGCAGTACTTC

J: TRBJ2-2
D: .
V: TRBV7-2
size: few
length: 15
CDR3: CASSSRPLDTGELFF
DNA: TGTGCCAGCAGCTCCAGGCCTTTGGACACCGGGGAGCTGTTTTTT

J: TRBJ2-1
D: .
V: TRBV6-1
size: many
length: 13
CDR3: CASRRNPYNEQFF
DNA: TGTGCCAGCAGGCGGAACCCCTACAATGAGCAGTTCTTC

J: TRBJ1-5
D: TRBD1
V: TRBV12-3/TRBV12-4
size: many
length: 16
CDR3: CASRTTGTGGFQPQHF
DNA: TGTGCCAGCCGGACGACCGGGACAGGGGGCTTTCAGCCCCAGCATTTT

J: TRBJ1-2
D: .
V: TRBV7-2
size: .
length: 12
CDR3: CASSPMGRAGTF
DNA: TGTGCCAGCAGCCCGATGGGCAGGGCAGGCACCTTC

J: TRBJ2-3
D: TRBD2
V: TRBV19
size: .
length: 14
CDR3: CASWGTSGSDTQYF
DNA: TGTGCCAGTTGGGGGACTAGCGGGTCAGATACGCAGTATTTT

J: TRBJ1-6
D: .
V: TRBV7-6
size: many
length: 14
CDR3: CASSPTWRNSPLHF
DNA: TGTGCCAGCAGCCCCACGTGGAGGAACTCACCCCTCCACTTT

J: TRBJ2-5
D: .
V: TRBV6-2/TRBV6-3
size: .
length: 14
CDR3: CASSLGHDQETQYF
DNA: TGTGCCAGCAGCCTAGGACACGACCAAGAGACCCAGTACTTC

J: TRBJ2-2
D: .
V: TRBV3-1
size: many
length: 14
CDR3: CASSPPGNTGELFF
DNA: TGTGCCAGCAGCCCGCCCGGGAACACCGGGGAGCTGTTTTTT

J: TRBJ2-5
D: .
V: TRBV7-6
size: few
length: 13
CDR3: CASSGWSGETQYF
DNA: TGTGCCAGCAGCGGATGGTCAGGAGAGACCCAGTACTTC

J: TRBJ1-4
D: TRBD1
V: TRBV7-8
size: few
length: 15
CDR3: CASSRDSGYNEKLFF
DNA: TGTGCCAGCAGCCGGGACAGCGGCTATAATGAAAAACTGTTTTTT

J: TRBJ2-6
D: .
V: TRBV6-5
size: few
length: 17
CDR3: CASSFRPGLSGANVLTF
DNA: TGTGCCAGCAGTTTCCGTCCAGGCCTCTCTGGGGCCAACGTCCTGACTTTC

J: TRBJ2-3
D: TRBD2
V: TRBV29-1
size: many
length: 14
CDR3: CSAFLAGGPDTQYF
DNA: TGCAGCGCATTCCTAGCGGGAGGTCCAGATACGCAGTATTTT

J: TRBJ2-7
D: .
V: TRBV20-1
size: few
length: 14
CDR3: CSATRDPSSYEQYF
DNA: TGCAGTGCTACACGTGATCCGAGCTCCTACGAGCAGTACTTC

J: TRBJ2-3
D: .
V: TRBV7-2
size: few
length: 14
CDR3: CASSLAGTLDTQYF
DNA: TGTGCCAGCAGCTTAGCGGGGACCTTAGATACGCAGTATTTT

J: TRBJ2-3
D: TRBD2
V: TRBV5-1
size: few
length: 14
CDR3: CASRETSGSYTQYF
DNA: TGCGCCAGCAGAGAAACTAGCGGGAGTTATACGCAGTATTTT

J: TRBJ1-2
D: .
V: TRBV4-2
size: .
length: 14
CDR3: CASSLNSAEYGYTF
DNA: TGTGCCAGCAGCCTTAATTCAGCAGAGTATGGCTACACCTTC

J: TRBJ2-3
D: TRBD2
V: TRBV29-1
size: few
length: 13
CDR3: CSAGGGAVDTQYF
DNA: TGCAGCGCTGGCGGGGGGGCCGTAGATACGCAGTATTTT

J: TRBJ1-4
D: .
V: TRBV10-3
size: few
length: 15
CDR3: CAISESGAENEKLFF
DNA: TGTGCCATCAGTGAGAGTGGGGCAGAAAATGAAAAACTGTTTTTT

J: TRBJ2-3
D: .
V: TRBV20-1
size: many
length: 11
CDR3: CSARSGDTQYF
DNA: TGCAGTGCTAGAAGTGGAGATACGCAGTATTTT

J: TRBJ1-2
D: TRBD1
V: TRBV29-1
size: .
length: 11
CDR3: CSAVPGGGYTF
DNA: TGCAGCGCCGTGCCAGGGGGAGGCTACACCTTC

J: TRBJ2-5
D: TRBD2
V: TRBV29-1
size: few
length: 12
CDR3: CSVGEGVETQYF
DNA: TGCAGCGTTGGGGAGGGAGTGGAGACCCAGTACTTC

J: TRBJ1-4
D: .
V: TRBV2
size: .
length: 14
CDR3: CASSEGRRTEKLFF
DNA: TGTGCCAGCAGTGAAGGCAGGCGTACTGAAAAACTGTTTTTT

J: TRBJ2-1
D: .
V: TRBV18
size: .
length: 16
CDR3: CASSPGQTVSYNEQFF
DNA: TGTGCCAGCTCACCAGGCCAAACCGTCTCCTACAATGAGCAGTTCTTC

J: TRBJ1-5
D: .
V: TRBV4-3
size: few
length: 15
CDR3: CASSPPGQGLQPQHF
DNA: TGCGCCAGCAGCCCTCCAGGGCAGGGGCTTCAGCCCCAGCATTTT

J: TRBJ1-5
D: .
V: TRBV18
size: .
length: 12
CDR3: CASSAWDQPQHF
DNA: TGTGCCAGCAGTGCATGGGATCAGCCCCAGCATTTT

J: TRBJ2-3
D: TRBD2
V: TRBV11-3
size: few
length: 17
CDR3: CASSEGVTSGGGDTQYF
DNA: TGTGCCAGCAGCGAAGGAGTGACTAGCGGGGGGGGAGATACGCAGTATTTT

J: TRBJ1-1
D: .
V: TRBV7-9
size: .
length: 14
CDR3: CASSPRRGSTEAFF
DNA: TGTGCCAGCAGCCCAAGGCGGGGTAGCACTGAAGCTTTCTTT

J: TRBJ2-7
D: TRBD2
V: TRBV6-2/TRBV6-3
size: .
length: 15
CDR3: CASSYGGTSSYEQYF
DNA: TGTGCCAGCAGTTACGGGGGGACTAGCAGCTACGAGCAGTACTTC

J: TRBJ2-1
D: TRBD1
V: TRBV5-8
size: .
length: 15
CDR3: CASSSVFGSGQREFF
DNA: TGTGCCAGCAGCTCCGTGTTCGGGTCGGGACAGAGGGAGTTCTTC

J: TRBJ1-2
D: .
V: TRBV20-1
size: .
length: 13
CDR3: CSARASASYGYTF
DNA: TGCAGTGCTAGAGCATCGGCTTCCTATGGCTACACCTTC